A selection of T cell receptor beta chains follows, all from one sample in a study of blood T cell repertoires in COVID-19. Measured with immunoSEQ multiplex PCR; TCRdb has only the in-frame clones, and not every one. Among roughly 140,000 clones listed, over 60% were seen once. The sample comprised peripheral blood. These receptors were taken from a woman of 80 years or more with acute or convalescent COVID-19. Both conserved end residues are part of each CDR3. A D gene is named only where the DNA matches it firmly. Expanded clones get a size class; other rows say once, few or many, or leave the size out.

15 | TRBJ1-1 | TRBD1 | TRBV2 | once | CASSEQGQGDTEAFF | TGTGCCAGCAGTGAACAGGGGCAGGGGGACACTGAAGCTTTCTTT
14 | TRBJ1-5 | - | TRBV7-2 | few | CASSLQGSNQPQHF | TGTGCCAGCAGCTTGCAGGGTAGCAATCAGCCCCAGCATTTT
17 | TRBJ1-5 | - | TRBV7-8 | - | CASSLAQGLYAGQPQHF | TGTGCCAGCAGCTTAGCGCAGGGTCTATATGCGGGACAGCCCCAGCATTTT
17 | TRBJ2-7 | TRBD2 | TRBV19 | - | CASSNRPGTSFTYEQYF | TGTGCCAGTAGTAACCGACCCGGGACTAGCTTTACCTACGAGCAGTACTTC
14 | TRBJ1-1 | - | TRBV3-1/TRBV3-2 | - | CASSQGVGRTEAFF | TGTGCCAGCAGCCAAGGAGTTGGTCGGACTGAAGCTTTCTTT
13 | TRBJ2-7 | TRBD1 | TRBV7-3 | few | CASSLGQGDEQYF | TGTGCCAGCAGCTTGGGACAGGGTGACGAGCAGTACTTC
13 | TRBJ1-2 | - | TRBV5-1 | - | CASSPRGLDGYTF | TGCGCCAGCAGCCCCCGTGGCCTGGATGGCTACACCTTC
16 | TRBJ2-6 | TRBD1 | TRBV27 | once | CASSPGTVSGANVLTF | TGTGCCAGCAGTCCCGGGACAGTTTCTGGGGCCAACGTCCTGACTTTC
12 | TRBJ2-1 | TRBD1 | TRBV7-2 | - | CASREGANEQFF | TGTGCCAGCAGAGAGGGGGCGAATGAGCAGTTCTTC
13 | TRBJ2-5 | - | TRBV3-1/TRBV3-2 | - | CASSPRGIGAQYF | TGTGCCAGCAGCCCGAGGGGGATCGGGGCCCAGTACTTC
15 | TRBJ1-5 | - | TRBV19 | - | CASSREVNSNQPQHF | TGTGCCAGTAGTCGAGAGGTTAATAGCAATCAGCCCCAGCATTTT
15 | TRBJ2-5 | - | TRBV21-1 | - | CASSPVYRGQETQYF | TGTGCCAGCAGCCCAGTGTACAGGGGGCAAGAGACCCAGTACTTC
14 | TRBJ1-2 | - | TRBV7-2 | - | CASSSFGGPYGYTF | TGTGCCAGCAGCTCATTCGGGGGACCCTATGGCTACACCTTC
16 | TRBJ1-2 | TRBD1 | TRBV5-4 | few | CASSTLDRAPIYGYTF | TGTGCCAGCAGCACCCTAGACAGGGCACCCATCTATGGCTACACCTTC
16 | TRBJ1-3 | - | TRBV5-1 | - | CASSLVAGEVGNTIYF | TGCGCCAGCAGCTTGGTGGCAGGGGAAGTGGGAAACACCATATATTTT
14 | TRBJ1-1 | - | TRBV5-1 | - | CASSESTGNTEAFF | TGCGCCAGCAGCGAGTCGACAGGGAACACTGAAGCTTTCTTT
15 | TRBJ2-7 | - | TRBV7-2 | - | CASSWTASPSGEQYF | TGTGCCAGCAGCTGGACGGCCTCCCCCTCGGGAGAGCAGTACTTC
16 | TRBJ2-2 | TRBD2 | TRBV6-1 | - | CASSELAGENTGELFF | TGTGCCAGCAGTGAGCTAGCGGGCGAGAACACCGGGGAGCTGTTTTTT
12 | TRBJ1-6 | - | TRBV28 | few | CASKENNSPLHF | TGTGCCAGTAAAGAGAATAATTCACCCCTCCACTTT
13 | TRBJ1-1 | - | TRBV5-1 | - | CASSLGSGRRAFF | TGCGCCAGCAGCTTGGGGTCGGGGAGGCGTGCTTTCTTT
17 | TRBJ2-3 | TRBD1 | TRBV6-1 | - | CASSDRNGAQGTDTQYF | TGTGCCAGCAGTGACCGGAACGGGGCACAGGGGACAGATACGCAGTATTTT
13 | TRBJ1-2 | - | TRBV30 | - | CAWSLQGRVGYTF | TGTGCCTGGAGCTTACAGGGTAGGGTTGGCTACACCTTC
16 | TRBJ2-4 | TRBD2 | TRBV6-2/TRBV6-3 | - | CASSAHGGIAKNIQYF | TGTGCCAGCAGTGCCCACGGGGGGATAGCCAAAAACATTCAGTACTTC
16 | TRBJ1-1 | - | TRBV7-2 | - | CASSLRLGGKNTEAFF | TGTGCCAGCAGCTTAAGGTTGGGAGGGAAGAACACTGAAGCTTTCTTT
19 | TRBJ2-2 | TRBD2 | TRBV2 | - | CASSESGLAGVTNTGELFF | TGTGCCAGCAGTGAATCGGGACTAGCGGGAGTAACAAACACCGGGGAGCTGTTTTTT
15 | TRBJ1-5 | - | TRBV5-1 | - | CASSLSTGLNQPQHF | TGCGCCAGCAGCTTGAGCACAGGGCTTAATCAGCCCCAGCATTTT
13 | TRBJ1-2 | - | TRBV10-2 | - | CASSESSGHGYTF | TGCGCCAGCAGTGAGTCGTCAGGGCATGGCTACACCTTC
13 | TRBJ1-6 | - | TRBV18 | - | CASSPDQGSPLHF | TGTGCCAGCTCACCAGACCAGGGTTCACCCCTCCACTTT
15 | TRBJ1-5 | - | TRBV6-2/TRBV6-3 | - | CASSNQGQPNQPQHF | TGTGCCAGCAGTAATCAAGGACAGCCGAATCAGCCCCAGCATTTT
16 | TRBJ1-1 | TRBD1 | TRBV7-2 | - | CASSANQGAWGTEAFF | TGTGCCAGCAGCGCTAATCAGGGGGCCTGGGGCACTGAAGCTTTCTTT
13 | TRBJ1-5 | - | TRBV18 | - | CASSPGGELTQHF | TGTGCCAGCTCACCAGGGGGGGAGCTAACCCAGCATTTT
13 | TRBJ2-5 | TRBD2 | TRBV29-1 | once | CSATGGSQETQYF | TGCAGCGCAACGGGGGGGTCCCAAGAGACCCAGTACTTC
15 | TRBJ1-1 | - | TRBV13 | few | CASSLGQGGNTEAFF | TGTGCCAGCAGCTTAGGTCAAGGGGGGAACACTGAAGCTTTCTTT
14 | TRBJ2-7 | - | TRBV6-1 | - | CASSEALGFYEQYF | TGTGCCAGCAGTGAAGCGCTCGGGTTCTACGAGCAGTACTTC
15 | TRBJ2-1 | TRBD1 | TRBV5-1 | few | CASRRGQGGNNEQFF | TGCGCCAGCAGACGGGGACAGGGGGGAAACAATGAGCAGTTCTTC
18 | TRBJ1-5 | TRBD1 | TRBV19 | - | CASSQGASLGGPDQPQHF | TGTGCCAGTAGTCAGGGGGCGTCTCTCGGGGGTCCCGATCAGCCCCAGCATTTT
13 | TRBJ1-1 | - | TRBV6-6 | many | CASCRGEGTEAFF | TGTGCCAGCTGTCGCGGGGAAGGCACTGAAGCTTTCTTT
13 | TRBJ1-2 | - | TRBV6-1 | - | CASSEVPVSGYTF | TGTGCCAGCAGTGAGGTTCCGGTGAGCGGCTACACCTTC
15 | TRBJ2-2 | - | TRBV2 | - | CASSEWGANTGELFF | TGTGCCAGCAGTGAATGGGGGGCGAACACCGGGGAGCTGTTTTTT
17 | TRBJ2-2 | - | TRBV19 | - | CASSIPPLGGNTGELFF | TGTGCCAGTAGTATCCCCCCACTTGGAGGGAACACCGGGGAGCTGTTTTTT
12 | TRBJ1-2 | - | TRBV6-5 | - | CASHDSDYGYTF | TGTGCCAGCCACGACAGCGACTATGGCTACACCTTC
16 | TRBJ1-4 | - | TRBV16 | - | CASSQWTGGSNEKLFF | TGTGCCAGCAGCCAATGGACTGGAGGATCTAATGAAAAACTGTTTTTT
19 | TRBJ2-4 | TRBD2 | TRBV19 | - | CASSRGLAGENFAKNIQYF | TGTGCCAGTAGTAGAGGACTAGCGGGAGAGAATTTCGCCAAAAACATTCAGTACTTC
12 | TRBJ1-2 | - | TRBV27 | - | CASTSVGYGYTF | TGTGCCAGCACCTCAGTTGGCTATGGCTACACCTTC
12 | TRBJ1-2 | - | TRBV3-1/TRBV3-2 | - | CASSPRPGGYTF | TGTGCCAGCAGCCCCCGCCCCGGGGGCTACACCTTC
17 | TRBJ2-2 | TRBD1 | TRBV4-1 | few | CASSQDRTGVDTGELFF | TGCGCCAGCAGCCAAGATCGGACAGGGGTTGACACCGGGGAGCTGTTTTTT